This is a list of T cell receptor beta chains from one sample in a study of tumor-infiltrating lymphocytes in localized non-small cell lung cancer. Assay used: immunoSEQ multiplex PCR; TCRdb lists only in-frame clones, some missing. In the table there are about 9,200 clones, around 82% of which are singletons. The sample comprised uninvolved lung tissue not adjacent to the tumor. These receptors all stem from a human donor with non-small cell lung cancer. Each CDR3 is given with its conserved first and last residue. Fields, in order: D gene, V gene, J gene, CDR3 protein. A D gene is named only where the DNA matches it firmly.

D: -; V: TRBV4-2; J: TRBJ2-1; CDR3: CASSHIFEQFF
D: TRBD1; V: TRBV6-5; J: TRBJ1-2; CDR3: CASSYQGQGASYGYTF
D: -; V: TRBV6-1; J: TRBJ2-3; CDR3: CASSGGPQADTQYF
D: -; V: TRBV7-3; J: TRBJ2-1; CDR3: CASSPEGGADEQFF
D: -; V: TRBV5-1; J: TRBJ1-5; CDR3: CASSLDEGQPQHF
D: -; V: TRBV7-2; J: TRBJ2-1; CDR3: CASSLAGGTNNEQFF
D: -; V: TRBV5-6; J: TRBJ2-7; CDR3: CASSRWDATYEQYF
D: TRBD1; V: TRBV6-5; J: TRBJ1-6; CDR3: CASSPRQGRNSPLHF
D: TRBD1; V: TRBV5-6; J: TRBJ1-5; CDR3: CASSSLTGQGNQPQHF
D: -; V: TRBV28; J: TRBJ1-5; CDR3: CASSDNQPQHF
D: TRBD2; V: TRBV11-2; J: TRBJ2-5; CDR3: CASSSLGGLPMETQYF
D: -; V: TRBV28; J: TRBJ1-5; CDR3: CASTRNNKPQHF
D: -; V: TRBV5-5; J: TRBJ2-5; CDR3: CASSLSDRRKTQYF
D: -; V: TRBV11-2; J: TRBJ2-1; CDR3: CASSLVPEQFF
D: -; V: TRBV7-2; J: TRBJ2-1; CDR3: CASSSGPGGGGRANEQFF
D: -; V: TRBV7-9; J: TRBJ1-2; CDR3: CASSFSEGRATF
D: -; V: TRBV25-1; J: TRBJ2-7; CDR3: CASSDPRSYEQYF
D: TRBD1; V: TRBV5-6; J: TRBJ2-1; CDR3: CASSRIIGQGAGNEQFF
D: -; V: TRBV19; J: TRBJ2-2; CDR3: CASSPGGVGSRGTGELFF
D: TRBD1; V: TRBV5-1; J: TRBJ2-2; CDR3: CASSLASWDRANTGELFF
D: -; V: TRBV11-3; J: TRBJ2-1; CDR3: CASSLDPGGTSYNEQFF
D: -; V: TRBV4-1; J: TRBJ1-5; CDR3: CASSQEFTNQPQHF
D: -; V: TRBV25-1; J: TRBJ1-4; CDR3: CASSEYEKLFF
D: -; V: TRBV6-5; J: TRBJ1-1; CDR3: CASSYLDNPEAFF
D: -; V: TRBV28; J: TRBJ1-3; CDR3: CASSSNTLSSGNTIYF
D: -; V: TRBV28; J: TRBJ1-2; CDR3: CASSSWALGYTF